One and the same sample provided the 7 T cell receptor beta chains below, sequenced in a study of T cells after yellow fever vaccination. TCRdb fed the 5' RACE reads into MiXCR, producing one record per CDR3 protein. The sample comprises around 320,000 distinct CDR3 sequences, roughly a tenth of which are singletons, and under 4% rests with the top ten. Sequences were derived from CD4+ T cells sorted from PBMCs, sampled 45 days after the yellow fever booster vaccination. These receptors were taken from a man aged 18 to 30 who received the YFV17D yellow fever vaccine.

CDR3 in amino acids: CSARPPRVVVGDAQYF. In DNA, the CDR3 is TGCAGTGCTAGACCCCCCAGGGTGGTAGTGGGGGATGCGCAGTATTTT. V and J are TRBV20-1 and TRBJ2-3, with D perhaps matching TRBD1 or TRBD2 (5 bases each). With 2 bases removed from V and 10 bases from J, the gap between germline ends came to 25 bases. CDR1 and CDR2 (germline): DFQATT, SNEGSKA (reference sequence). The CDR3 is 16 amino acids.

CDR3 nucleotides: TGTGCCAGCAGCCACTCCGGACAGGGGAGGGAGCAGTACGTC. It is translated as CASSHSGQGREQYV. The chain combines TRBV3-1 with TRBJ2-7; 9 nucleotides align to TRBD1. V was clipped by 3 bases and J by 7 bases; unmatched bases: 7. The germline gives CDR1 LGHDT, CDR2 YNNKEL (reference sequence). The CDR3 runs 14 residues.

V usage is TRBV18 and J usage is TRBJ2-7; perhaps TRBD2 as D (5 bases). This CDR3 region has 15 residues. Trimming stripped 2 bases from V and 0 bases from J, with 11 bases between. Germline V CDR1 and CDR2: KGHSH, LQKENI. The CDR3 spells CASSPARGSSYEQYF. In nucleotides, the CDR3 is TGTGCCAGCTCACCAGCTCGGGGAAGCTCCTACGAGCAGTACTTC.

The chain is built from TRBV9 and TRBJ2-2; maybe TRBD1 (6 bases). Germline V gene lookup returns CDR1 SGDLS and CDR2 YYNGEE. V gave up 2 bases and J gave up 4 bases, with 9 bases separating them. The CDR3 runs 14 residues. CDR3 amino acids: CASSVRGGTGELFF. CDR3 sequence (DNA): TGTGCCAGCAGCGTCCGAGGGGGCACCGGGGAGCTGTTTTTT. The full variable domain, rest sourced from reference TRBV9 and TRBJ2-2, is DSGVTQTPKHLITATGQRVTLRCSPRSGDLSVYWYQQSLDQGLQFLIQYYNGEERAKGNILERFSAQQFPDLHSELNLSSLELGDSALYFCASSVRGGTGELFFGEGSRLTVL.

This clonotype was counted only a few times. As DNA, the CDR3 is TGTGCCAGCCCACCTACCAGGATCTGGGACTATGGCTACACCTTC. As protein: CASPPTRIWDYGYTF. The V and J genes are TRBV25-1 and TRBJ1-2; D unresolved. Trimming pared 8 bases from V and 3 bases from J, leaving 19 bases between. The CDR3 is made up of 15 amino acids. CDR1 MGHDK and CDR2 SYGVNS come from the germline V gene.

The J gene is TRBJ1-1, the V gene TRBV18; D is unresolved. Trimming cost V 3 bases and J 1 base, with 12 bases left between them. CDR3 length: 15 amino acids. Per the germline V gene, CDR1 is KGHSH and CDR2 is LQKENI. Written as DNA, the CDR3 is TGTGCCAGCTCACCCCCCGGGGTAAGGAACACTGAAGCTTTCTTT. Protein: CASSPPGVRNTEAFF.

The chain combines TRBV20-1 with TRBJ1-3, with D possibly matching TRBD1 (5 bases). V dropped 0 bases and J dropped 7 bases, with 10 bases sitting between them. This CDR3 is 13 amino acids long. CDR1 DFQATT and CDR2 SNEGSKA come from the germline V gene (reference sequence). CDR3 residues: CSARDTRGNTIYF. DNA of the CDR3: TGCAGTGCTAGAGATACACGGGGGAACACCATATATTTT.